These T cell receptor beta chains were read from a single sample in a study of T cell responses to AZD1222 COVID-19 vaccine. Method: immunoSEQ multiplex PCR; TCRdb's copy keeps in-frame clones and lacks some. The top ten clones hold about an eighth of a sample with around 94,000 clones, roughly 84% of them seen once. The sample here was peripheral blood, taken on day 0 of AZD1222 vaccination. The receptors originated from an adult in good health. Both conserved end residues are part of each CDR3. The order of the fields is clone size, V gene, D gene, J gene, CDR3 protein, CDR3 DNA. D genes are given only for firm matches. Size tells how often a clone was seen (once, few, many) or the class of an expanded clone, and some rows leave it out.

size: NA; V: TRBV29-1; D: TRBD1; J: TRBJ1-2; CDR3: CSVEDRVGQAGANYGYTF; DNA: TGCAGCGTTGAAGATCGGGTCGGACAGGCGGGGGCTAACTATGGCTACACCTTC
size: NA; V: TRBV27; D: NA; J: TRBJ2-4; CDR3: CASSTTVKGAKNIQYF; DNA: TGTGCCAGCAGCACTACGGTCAAGGGGGCCAAAAACATTCAGTACTTC
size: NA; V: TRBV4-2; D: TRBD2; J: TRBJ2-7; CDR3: CASSQDSSGDYEQYF; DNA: TGTGCCAGCAGCCAAGATTCTAGCGGGGACTACGAGCAGTACTTC
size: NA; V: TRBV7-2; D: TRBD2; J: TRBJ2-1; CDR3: CASSLVTLAGDYNEQFF; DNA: TGTGCCAGCAGCTTAGTGACGCTAGCGGGGGACTACAATGAGCAGTTCTTC
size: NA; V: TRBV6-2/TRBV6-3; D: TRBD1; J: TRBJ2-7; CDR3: CASSYPQGISYEQYF; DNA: TGTGCCAGCAGTTACCCACAGGGGATCTCCTACGAGCAGTACTTC
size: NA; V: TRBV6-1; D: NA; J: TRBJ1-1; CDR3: CASSEMKNTEAFF; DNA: TGTGCCAGCAGTGAAATGAAGAACACTGAAGCTTTCTTT
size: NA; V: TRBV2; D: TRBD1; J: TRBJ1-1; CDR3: CASSKLTGGTEAFF; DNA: TGTGCCAGCAGCAAACTAACAGGGGGCACTGAAGCTTTCTTT
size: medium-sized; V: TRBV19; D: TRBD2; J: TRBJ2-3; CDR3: CASSGGADTQYF; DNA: TGTGCCAGTAGCGGGGGGGCCGATACGCAGTATTTT
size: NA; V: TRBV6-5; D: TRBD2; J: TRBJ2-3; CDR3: CASSYWGGGTDTQYF; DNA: TGTGCCAGCAGTTACTGGGGGGGTGGCACAGATACGCAGTATTTT
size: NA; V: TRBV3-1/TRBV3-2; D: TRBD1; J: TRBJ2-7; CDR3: CASSQDVQGVSYEQYF; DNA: TGTGCCAGCAGCCAAGATGTCCAGGGGGTCTCCTACGAGCAGTACTTC
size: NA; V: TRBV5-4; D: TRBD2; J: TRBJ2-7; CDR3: CASSSTRTSGSYEQYF; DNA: TGTGCCAGCAGCTCTACTCGGACTAGCGGCTCCTACGAGCAGTACTTC
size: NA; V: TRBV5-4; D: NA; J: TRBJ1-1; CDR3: CASSLSRGNTEAFF; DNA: TGTGCCAGCAGCCTTTCCCGGGGAAACACTGAAGCTTTCTTT
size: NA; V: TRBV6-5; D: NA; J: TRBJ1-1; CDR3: CASSWSDQRGAFF; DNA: TGTGCCAGCAGTTGGTCGGACCAACGTGGAGCTTTCTTT
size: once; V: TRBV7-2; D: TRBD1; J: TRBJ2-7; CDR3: CASSSQTGPYEQYF; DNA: TGTGCCAGCAGCTCCCAGACAGGGCCTTACGAGCAGTACTTC
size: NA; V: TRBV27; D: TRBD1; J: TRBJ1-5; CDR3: CASSDRGWNQPQHF; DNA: TGTGCCAGCAGTGACAGGGGCTGGAATCAGCCCCAGCATTTT
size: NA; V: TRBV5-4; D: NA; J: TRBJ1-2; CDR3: CASSRQENYGYTF; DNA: TGTGCCAGCAGCCGACAGGAAAACTATGGCTACACCTTC
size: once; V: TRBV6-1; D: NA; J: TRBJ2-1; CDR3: CASSEAWRGSYNEQFF; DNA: TGTGCCAGCAGTGAAGCATGGAGGGGTTCCTACAATGAGCAGTTCTTC
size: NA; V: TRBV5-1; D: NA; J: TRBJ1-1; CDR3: CATAIRMGTEAFF; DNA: TGCGCCACCGCCATAAGGATGGGTACTGAAGCTTTCTTT
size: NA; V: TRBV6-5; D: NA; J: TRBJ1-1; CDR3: CASTPGHGEAFF; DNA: TGTGCCAGCACCCCCGGACACGGTGAAGCTTTCTTT
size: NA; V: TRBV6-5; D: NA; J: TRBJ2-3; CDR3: CASKNGGPSTDTQYF; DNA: TGTGCCAGCAAAAACGGGGGGCCTAGCACAGATACGCAGTATTTT
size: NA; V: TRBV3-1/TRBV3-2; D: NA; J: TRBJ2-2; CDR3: CASSRRTTTNGELFF; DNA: TGTGCCAGCAGCCGCCGGACTACCACAAACGGGGAGCTGTTTTTT
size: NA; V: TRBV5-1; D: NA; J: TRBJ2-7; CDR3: CASSLVGGFDEQYF; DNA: TGCGCCAGCAGCTTGGTAGGGGGGTTCGACGAGCAGTACTTC
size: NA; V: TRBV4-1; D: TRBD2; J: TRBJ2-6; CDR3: CASSQRLAGDSGANVLTF; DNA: TGCGCCAGCAGCCAACGACTAGCGGGTGACTCTGGGGCCAACGTCCTGACTTTC
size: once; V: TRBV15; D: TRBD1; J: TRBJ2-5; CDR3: CATTGGRETQYF; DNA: TGTGCCACCACAGGGGGCCGAGAGACCCAGTACTTC
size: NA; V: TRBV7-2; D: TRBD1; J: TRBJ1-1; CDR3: CASSLQTGRGMNTEAFF; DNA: TGTGCCAGCAGCCTACAGACAGGGAGGGGCATGAACACTGAAGCTTTCTTT
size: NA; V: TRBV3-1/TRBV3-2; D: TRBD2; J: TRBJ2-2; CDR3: CASSLLAGANTGELFF; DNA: TGTGCCAGCAGCCTTCTGGCGGGGGCGAACACCGGGGAGCTGTTTTTT
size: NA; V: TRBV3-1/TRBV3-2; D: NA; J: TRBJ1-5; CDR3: CASSQGPRSNQPQHF; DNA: TGTGCCAGCAGCCAAGGGCCGCGAAGCAATCAGCCCCAGCATTTT
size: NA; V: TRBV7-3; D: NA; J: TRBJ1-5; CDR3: CASRHPRPGPLKIAQPQHF; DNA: TGTGCCAGCAGACACCCTCGCCCGGGACCCCTTAAAATAGCTCAGCCCCAGCATTTT
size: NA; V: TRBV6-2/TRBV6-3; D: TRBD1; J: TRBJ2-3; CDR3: CASSQDRQGTQYF; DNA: TGTGCCAGCAGTCAAGACAGACAGGGTACGCAGTATTTT
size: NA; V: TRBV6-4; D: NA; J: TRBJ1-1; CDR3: CASSEEDGITEAFF; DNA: TGTGCCAGCAGTGAGGAGGACGGAATCACTGAAGCTTTCTTT
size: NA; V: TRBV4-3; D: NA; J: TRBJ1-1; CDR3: CASSQDRAGDTEAFF; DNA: TGCGCCAGCAGCCAAGATCGGGCAGGGGACACTGAAGCTTTCTTT
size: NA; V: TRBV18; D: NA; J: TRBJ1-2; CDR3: CASSPRGAIYGYTF; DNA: TGTGCCAGCTCACCACGGGGCGCCATCTATGGCTACACCTTC
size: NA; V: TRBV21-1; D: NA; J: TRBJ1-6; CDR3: CASSKGGEVNSPLHF; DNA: TGTGCCAGCAGCAAAGGGGGGGAGGTTAATTCACCCCTCCACTTT
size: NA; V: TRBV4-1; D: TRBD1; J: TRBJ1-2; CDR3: CASSQGRDRSNYGYTF; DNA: TGCGCCAGCAGCCAGGGTAGGGACAGGAGTAACTATGGCTACACCTTC
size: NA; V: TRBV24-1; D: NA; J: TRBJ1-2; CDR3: CATSKTADYGYTF; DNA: TGTGCCACCAGTAAGACCGCTGACTATGGCTACACCTTC
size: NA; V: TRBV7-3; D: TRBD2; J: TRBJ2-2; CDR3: CASSLTSGANTGELFF; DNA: TGTGCCAGCAGCTTGACTAGCGGGGCGAACACCGGGGAGCTGTTTTTT
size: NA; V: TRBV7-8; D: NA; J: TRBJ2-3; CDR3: CASSQWPDTQYF; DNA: TGTGCCAGCAGCCAGTGGCCAGATACGCAGTATTTT
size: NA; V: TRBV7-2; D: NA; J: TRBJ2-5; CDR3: CASSRLGTQETQYF; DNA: TGTGCCAGCAGCCGTTTGGGCACCCAAGAGACCCAGTACTTC
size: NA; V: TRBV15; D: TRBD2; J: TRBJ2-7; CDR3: CATSRDRASGGYEQYF; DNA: TGTGCCACCAGCAGAGACCGAGCTAGCGGGGGCTACGAGCAGTACTTC
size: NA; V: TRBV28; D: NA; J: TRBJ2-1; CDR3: CASSLVGGPENEQFF; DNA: TGTGCCAGCAGTTTAGTGGGGGGGCCGGAAAATGAGCAGTTCTTC
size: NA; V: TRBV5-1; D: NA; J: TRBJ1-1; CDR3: CASSRDGNMNTEAFF; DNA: TGCGCCAGCAGCCGCGATGGGAACATGAACACTGAAGCTTTCTTT
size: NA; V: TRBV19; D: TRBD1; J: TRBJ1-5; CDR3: CASSIPGQGPQEPQHF; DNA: TGTGCCAGTAGTATCCCTGGACAGGGGCCTCAAGAGCCCCAGCATTTT
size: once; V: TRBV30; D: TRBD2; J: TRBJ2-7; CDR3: CAWSRSGGSSYEQYF; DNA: TGTGCCTGGAGTAGGTCGGGGGGGAGCTCCTACGAGCAGTACTTC
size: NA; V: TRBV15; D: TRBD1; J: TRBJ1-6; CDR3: CATSRDPDRGNSPLHF; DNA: TGTGCCACCAGCAGAGACCCGGACAGGGGTAATTCACCCCTCCACTTT
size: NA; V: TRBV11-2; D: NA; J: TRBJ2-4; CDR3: CASSLEPGAAKNIQYF; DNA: TGTGCCAGCAGCTTAGAACCAGGGGCAGCCAAAAACATTCAGTACTTC
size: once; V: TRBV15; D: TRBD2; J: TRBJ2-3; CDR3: CATSRGLAGVGDTQYF; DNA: TGTGCCACCAGCAGAGGCCTAGCGGGGGTTGGGGATACGCAGTATTTT
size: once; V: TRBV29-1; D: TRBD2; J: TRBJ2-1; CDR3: CSVEDHLAGAYNEQFF; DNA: TGCAGCGTTGAAGACCATCTAGCGGGGGCTTACAATGAGCAGTTCTTC
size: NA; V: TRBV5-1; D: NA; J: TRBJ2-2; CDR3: CASSVDPRAYGYTGELFF; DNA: TGCGCCAGCAGCGTAGACCCTAGGGCTTATGGCTACACCGGGGAGCTGTTTTTT